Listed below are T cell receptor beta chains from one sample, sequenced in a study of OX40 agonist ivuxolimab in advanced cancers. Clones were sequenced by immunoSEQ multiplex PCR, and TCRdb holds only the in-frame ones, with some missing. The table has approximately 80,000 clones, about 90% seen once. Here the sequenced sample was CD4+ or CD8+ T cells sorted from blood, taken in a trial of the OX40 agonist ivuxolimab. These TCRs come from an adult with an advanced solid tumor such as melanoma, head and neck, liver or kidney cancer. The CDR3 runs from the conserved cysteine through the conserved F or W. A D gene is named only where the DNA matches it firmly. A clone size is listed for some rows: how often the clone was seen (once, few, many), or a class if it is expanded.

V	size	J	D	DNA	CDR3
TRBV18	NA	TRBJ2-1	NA	TGTGCCAGCTCACCACCGACGGGGGCCAATGAGCAGTTCTTC	CASSPPTGANEQFF
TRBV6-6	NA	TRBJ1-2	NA	TGTGCCAGCAGTTCGCCCAAGGAGGCTAACTATGGCTACACCTTC	CASSSPKEANYGYTF
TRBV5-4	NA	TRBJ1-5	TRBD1	TGTGCCAGCAGCTCAGGACAGGGCCATCAGCCCCAGCATTTT	CASSSGQGHQPQHF
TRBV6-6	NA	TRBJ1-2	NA	TGTGCCAGCAGATTGACGGACGTAGCTAACTATGGCTACACCTTC	CASRLTDVANYGYTF
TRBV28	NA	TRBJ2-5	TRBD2	TGTGCCAGCAGTGCCCCCGGGCGGGGGACCCAAGAGACCCAGTACTTC	CASSAPGRGTQETQYF
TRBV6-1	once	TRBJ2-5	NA	TGTGCCAGCAGTGTACTAGTGTTACAAGAGACCCAGTACTTC	CASSVLVLQETQYF
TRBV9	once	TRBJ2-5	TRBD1	TGTGCCAGCAGCGTAGACAGGGGGCAAGAGACCCAGTACTTC	CASSVDRGQETQYF
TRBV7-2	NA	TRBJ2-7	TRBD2	TGTGCCAGCAGCTTAGCGGGAGGGTCCGGGTACTTC	CASSLAGGSGYF
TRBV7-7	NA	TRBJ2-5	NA	TGTGCCAGCAGCTTAGCGGGGGGAAACGGGCAGACCCAGTACTTC	CASSLAGGNGQTQYF
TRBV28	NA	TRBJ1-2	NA	TGTGCCAGCAGTTTCTGGGGGGCACGTGGCTACACCTTC	CASSFWGARGYTF
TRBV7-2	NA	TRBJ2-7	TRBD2	TGTGCCAGCAGCAGACCCACTAGCGGGGCTATTAATTACGAGCAGTACTTC	CASSRPTSGAINYEQYF
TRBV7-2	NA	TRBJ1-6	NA	TGTGCCAGCAGCTCCACGGGCACTTCACCCCTCCACTTT	CASSSTGTSPLHF
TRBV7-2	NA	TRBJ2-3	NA	TGTGCCAGCAGCTCGGGGAGTGATGGGGATACGCAGTATTTT	CASSSGSDGDTQYF
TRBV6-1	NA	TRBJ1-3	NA	TGTGCCAGCAGTGAAGTTTCTGGAAACACCATATATTTT	CASSEVSGNTIYF
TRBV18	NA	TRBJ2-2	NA	TGTGCCAGCTCACGTACGGACCTACTTTTCGGGGAGCTGTTTTTT	CASSRTDLLFGELFF
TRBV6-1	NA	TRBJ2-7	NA	TGTGCCAGCAGTGTCTCGTATCCAGGGTTCGAGCAGTACTTC	CASSVSYPGFEQYF
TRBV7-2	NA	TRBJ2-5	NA	TGTGCCAGCAGCTTAGCGGGAGTTCTAGAGACCCAGTACTTC	CASSLAGVLETQYF
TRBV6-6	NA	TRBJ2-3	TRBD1	TGTGCCAGCAGTCAACAGGGGAGAGGGCAGTATTTT	CASSQQGRGQYF
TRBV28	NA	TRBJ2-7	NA	TGTGCCAGCACCGGGTCCTCCTACGAGCAGTACTTC	CASTGSSYEQYF
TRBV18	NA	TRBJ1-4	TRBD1	TGTGCCAGCTCAGATGGACAGGCTGCAACTAATGAAAAACTGTTTTTT	CASSDGQAATNEKLFF
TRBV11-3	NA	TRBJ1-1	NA	TGTGCCAGCAGCTTTCAGGGCTGGGGGAACACTGAAGCTTTCTTT	CASSFQGWGNTEAFF
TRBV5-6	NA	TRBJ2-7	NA	TGTGCCAGCAGCACAGGGTTCTCCTACGAGCAGTACTTC	CASSTGFSYEQYF
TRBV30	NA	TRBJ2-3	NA	TGTGCGTCCACCGGTCGATTGGGCCCAGATACGCAGTATTTT	CASTGRLGPDTQYF
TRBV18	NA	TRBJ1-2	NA	TGTGCCAGCTCATGGGACTTTAACTATGGCTACACCTTC	CASSWDFNYGYTF
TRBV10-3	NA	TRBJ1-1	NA	TGTGCCATCAGCCTGGACAGTCTAGGCGCTGAAGCTTTCTTT	CAISLDSLGAEAFF
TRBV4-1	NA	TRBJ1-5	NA	TGCGCCAGCAGCCAAGGCGCGCGTATGAGACAGGATGATCAGCCCCAGCATTTT	CASSQGARMRQDDQPQHF
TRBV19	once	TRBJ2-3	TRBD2	TGTGCCAGTAACGACCGGGGGGTGACAGATACGCAGTATTTT	CASNDRGVTDTQYF
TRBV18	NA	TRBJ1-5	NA	TGTGCCAGCTCACAACAGGGACTGGGATCGAATCAGCCCCAGCATTTT	CASSQQGLGSNQPQHF
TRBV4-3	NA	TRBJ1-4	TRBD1	TGCGCCAGCAGCCAAGGACAGGGAAGCGAAAAACTGTTTTTT	CASSQGQGSEKLFF
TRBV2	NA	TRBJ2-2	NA	TGTGCCAGCAGTCCTTTGGGGGCGGGGACCGGGGAGCTGTTTTTT	CASSPLGAGTGELFF
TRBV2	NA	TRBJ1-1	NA	TGTGCCAGCAGTGAGGGGGCAGGCACTGAAGCTTTCTTT	CASSEGAGTEAFF
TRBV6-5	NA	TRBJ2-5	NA	TGTGCCAGCAGTCTCCAAGAGACCCAGTACTTC	CASSLQETQYF
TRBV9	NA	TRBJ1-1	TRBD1	TGTGCCAGCAGCGCGAGAGGGGGCGGTGAAGCTTTCTTT	CASSARGGGEAFF
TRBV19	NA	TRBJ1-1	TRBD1	TGTGCCAGTAGTATAGGGACAGGGAGCACTGAAGCTTTCTTT	CASSIGTGSTEAFF
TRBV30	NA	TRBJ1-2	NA	TGTGCCTGGAGTGGAAGGGTGGGTCTAGGCTACACCTTC	CAWSGRVGLGYTF
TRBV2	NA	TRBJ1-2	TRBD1	TGTGCCAGCAGTGAAGCGGGGGGACAGGGATCTGGCTATGGCTACACCTTC	CASSEAGGQGSGYGYTF
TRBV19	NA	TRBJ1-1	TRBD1	TGTGCCAGTAAAGCCCAGGGGGGTGAGGGCACTGAAGCTTTCTTT	CASKAQGGEGTEAFF
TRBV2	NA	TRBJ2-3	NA	TGTGCCAGCGCCAACACAGATACGCAGTATTTT	CASANTDTQYF